This T cell receptor (beta chain) comes out of a study of cytomegalovirus exposure and HLA in healthy donors. General study points: The authors confirmed in vitro that three CMV-associated chains were specific for CMV antigens. TCR sequences were mostly rare, though some public TCRs occurred in many donors.

As to this clone: The antigen is not known.

V was pared by 4 bases and J by 6 bases, with 15 bases of the junction left unmatched. The CDR3 loop spans 16 amino acids. The germline gives CDR1 SGHRS, CDR2 YFSETQ. TCRdb's table, derived via immunoSEQ multiplex PCR, lists solely in-frame clones and lacks some. The sample holds tens of thousands of clones; 85% to 95% are singletons and the top ten take roughly 7.3%. The sequence was collected from a woman in her late teens or twenties in good health and CMV-seropositive. Specimen: PBMCs. The chain employs TRBV5-1 and TRBJ1-2, with 7 bases identical to TRBD1. The CDR3 DNA is TGCGCCAGCAGCCCGTCCCCCGGGACAGAGCCAAATGGCTACACCTTC. It encodes CASSPSPGTEPNGYTF.